These T cell receptor beta chains were read from a single sample in a study of cytomegalovirus exposure and HLA in healthy donors. Clones were read by immunoSEQ multiplex PCR, and TCRdb kept only the in-frame ones, dropping some. The sample shows 90,000 to 150,000 clones, about 78% of them seen only once. Input material: PBMCs. Receptor source: a woman in her thirties or forties in good health and CMV-seropositive. CDR3s include the opening cysteine and the closing phenylalanine or tryptophan. The D gene is left open where the match is weak. The listing skips clone size in some rows; elsewhere it reads once, few, many or a size class.

j_call d_call clone_size v_call cdr3_aa
TRBJ1-2 TRBD1 . TRBV7-8 CASSLIRDRGSDGYTF
TRBJ1-6 . . TRBV6-5 CASSYSSPPPGSPLHF
TRBJ1-2 . few TRBV7-3 CASSPGQRDGYTF
TRBJ1-1 . . TRBV10-3 CAISGGAQNTEAFF
TRBJ1-2 . . TRBV4-1 CASSARSGNYGYTF
TRBJ1-6 . . TRBV7-3 CASSLSGSYNSPLHF
TRBJ1-2 . . TRBV30 CAWGEAGLDGYTF
TRBJ1-3 TRBD1 few TRBV5-1 CASSPGTAGNTIYF
TRBJ1-1 TRBD1 . TRBV5-4 CASSLVQGAVGTEAFF
TRBJ2-2 TRBD1 . TRBV12-5 CASGLVRGRTGELFF
TRBJ1-5 . . TRBV2 CASSTPAAGSRNQPQHF
TRBJ2-5 . . TRBV15 CATSRESWTLSEGQYF
TRBJ1-1 . . TRBV2 CASSEYAENTEAFF
TRBJ1-6 . . TRBV6-4 CASSDSGGRFFHF
TRBJ2-7 TRBD1 few TRBV5-6 CASSFGTGGSYEQYF
TRBJ1-2 . . TRBV2 CASNPRSSNYGYTF
TRBJ1-2 . . TRBV6-1 CASSVLRRGGGYGYTF
TRBJ1-1 . . TRBV10-3 CAISEPPGGGPNTEAFF
TRBJ2-7 TRBD1 . TRBV9 CASSPTGLRNEQYF
TRBJ1-6 . . TRBV7-3 CASSPTDSSPLHF
TRBJ1-2 . . TRBV7-2 CASSLMAQTNYGYTF
TRBJ1-5 . few TRBV6-5 CASSYAAGDSNQPQHF
TRBJ1-1 TRBD1 . TRBV19 CASRERTGVSEAFF
TRBJ2-3 . . TRBV18 CASSPDTSRYDTQYF
TRBJ2-7 . . TRBV4-3 CASSRYRGFDEQYF
TRBJ2-5 TRBD2 few TRBV4-2 CASSHFGLAGGPGRETQYF
TRBJ2-5 TRBD1 . TRBV6-5 CASSYTGTGPETQYF
TRBJ1-1 TRBD1 . TRBV5-1 CASSLATGGGTEAFF
TRBJ1-1 . . TRBV4-3 CASSRGLRKPQYTEAFF
TRBJ1-5 TRBD1 . TRBV7-8 CASSPDTGTGSLPQHF
TRBJ1-3 . . TRBV7-9 CASSLSVSSGNTIYF
TRBJ1-2 . . TRBV9 CASSVEWGRGGYTF
TRBJ2-4 . . TRBV7-9 CASSPKLAKNIQYF